This T cell receptor beta chain was captured in a study of T cell responses to AZD1222 COVID-19 vaccine. Broader study findings: Of the AZD1222 recipients, only five or six were seropositive at baseline. The donor group comprised mostly white British people and more females; the analysis possibly underestimated clonal diversity.

Profiled with immunoSEQ multiplex PCR; TCRdb holds only in-frame clones, not every one. The sample shows about 21,000 clones, around 82% of them seen only once. This clone was seen a handful of times. Its specificity is not known. Deletions cut 5 bases from V and 3 bases from J, with 14 bases between. This CDR3 is 14 amino acids long. Germline V gives CDR1 SEHNR, CDR2 FQNEAQ (reference sequence). The sequence derives from an adult in good health. Here the sequenced sample was peripheral blood, taken on day 0 of AZD1222 vaccination. The chain carries TRBV7-9 and TRBJ2-7, with TRBD1 as a possible D gene (6 bases). The CDR3 here is CASSRTGIGYEQYF. Here the CDR3 DNA reads TGTGCCAGCAGCCGCACAGGGATCGGCTACGAGCAGTACTTC.